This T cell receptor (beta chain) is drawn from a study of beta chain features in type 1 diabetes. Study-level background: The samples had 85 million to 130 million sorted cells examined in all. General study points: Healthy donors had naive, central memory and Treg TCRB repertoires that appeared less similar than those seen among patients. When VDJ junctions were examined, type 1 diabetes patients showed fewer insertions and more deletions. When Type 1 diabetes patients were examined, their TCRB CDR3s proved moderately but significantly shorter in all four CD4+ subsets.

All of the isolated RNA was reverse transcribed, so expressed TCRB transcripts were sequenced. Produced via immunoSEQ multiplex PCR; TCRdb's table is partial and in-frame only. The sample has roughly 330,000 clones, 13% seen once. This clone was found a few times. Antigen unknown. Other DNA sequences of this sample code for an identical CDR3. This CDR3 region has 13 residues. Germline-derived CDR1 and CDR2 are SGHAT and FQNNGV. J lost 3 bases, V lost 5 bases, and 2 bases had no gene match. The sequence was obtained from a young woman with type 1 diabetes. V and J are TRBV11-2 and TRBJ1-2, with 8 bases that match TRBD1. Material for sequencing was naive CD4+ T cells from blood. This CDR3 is CASSPDRDYGYTF. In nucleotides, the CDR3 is TGTGCCAGCAGCCCGGACAGGGACTATGGCTACACCTTC. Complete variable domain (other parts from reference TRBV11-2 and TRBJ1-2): EAGVAQSPRYKIIEKRQSVAFWCNPISGHATLYWYQQILGQGPKLLIQFQNNGVVDDSQLPKDRFSAERLKGVDSTLKIQPAKLEDSAVYLCASSPDRDYGYTFGSGTRLTVV.